The sequence of this TCR beta chain was determined in a study of regulatory T cells in long-lasting Graves disease. Study findings and constraints: There were preferences for TRBV28, TRBJ1-2 and TRBJ2-5 in persistent disease.

Time point reported: newly diagnosed GD, antithyroid drugs for less than 3 months. PBMC-extracted RNA yielded the TCR library. TCR beta libraries were built with iRepertoire HTBI primers and Arm-PCR of CDR3 regions. Each CDR3 protein is one row after TCRdb ran MiXCR on the multiplex PCR reads. The sample lists 560,000 or so distinct CDR3 sequences; about 16% were seen once. The germline V gene encodes CDR1 SQVTM and CDR2 ANQGSEA. There are 12 residues in the CDR3. Trimming stripped 4 bases from V and 1 base from J, with 8 bases between. This clonotype has more than one count but fewer than ten. The target antigen is unknown. This same sample was also part of a study on T cells in Graves' hyperthyroidism and ophthalmopathy. That study reports: Over 18 months, lack of ophthalmopathy progression marked Graves' hyperthyroidism as stable. Uncontrolled infection, other autoimmune disease, pregnancy or lactation led to exclusion. HTBI primers drove first-round RT-PCR of the TCR CDR3.

The chain recombines TRBV29-1 with TRBJ2-7; D is unclear. This clonotype was sampled from a man aged 18 to 30 with Graves disease. The material was peripheral blood mononuclear cells (PBMCs), obtained at new diagnosis, from a patient treated with antithyroid drugs. CDR3 protein: CSVAGRSYEQYF. The CDR3 DNA follows: TGCAGCGTTGCAGGACGTTCCTACGAGCAGTACTTC.